This entry lists 14 T cell receptor beta chains sequenced from one sample in a study of blood T cell repertoires in COVID-19. Libraries were prepared by immunoSEQ multiplex PCR; TCRdb keeps only in-frame clonotypes and omits some of them. The top ten hold 2% to 3% of the sample, which has about 280,000 clones, about 85% seen once. Sequenced input: PBMCs or T cells enriched from blood (not recorded which). The source of these receptors is a woman aged 50 to 65 who had recovered from COVID-19.

The chain couples TRBV6-5 to TRBJ1-5, with 10 bases fitting TRBD1. CDR1 MNHEY and CDR2 SVGAGI come from the germline V gene. The CDR3 runs 14 residues. Losses at the gene ends were 6 bases for V and 7 bases for J; bases not matched to a gene: 6. The CDR3 DNA follows: TGTGCCAGCAGCCCAAGACAGGGGGCCCAGCCCCAGCATTTT. The encoded protein is CASSPRQGAQPQHF.

V gene TRBV7-6 combines with J gene TRBJ1-3, with D unresolved. The ends were cut back, 1 base at V and 0 bases at J, with 7 bases in the middle. The CDR3 is 15 residues long. Germline V gene sequence: CDR1 SGHVS, CDR2 FNYEAQ. CDR3 sequence: CASSLDTVSGNTIYF. Here the CDR3 DNA reads TGTGCCAGCAGCTTAGATACAGTCTCTGGAAACACCATATATTTT.

The chain carries TRBV10-3 and TRBJ1-1; 9 bases match TRBD1. V lost 7 bases and J lost 5; bases outside the gene matches: 8. Germline-derived CDR1 and CDR2 are ENHRY and SYGVKD. CDR3 length: 14 amino acids. The CDR3 bases are TGTGCCATCAATAGCCGGGACAGGGCTACTGAAGCTTTCTTT. Protein sequence: CAINSRDRATEAFF.

The chain employs TRBV19 and TRBJ1-1; D might be TRBD1 (6 bases). CDR3 length equals 14 residues. Germline CDR1 and CDR2: LNHDA and SQIVND (reference sequence). The V and J ends lost 0 bases and 11 bases respectively, with 16 bases between them. CDR3: CASSIDLPRTVAFF. CDR3 nucleotides: TGTGCCAGTAGTATAGATCTGCCGAGGACAGTTGCTTTCTTT.

The rearrangement joins TRBV19 to TRBJ2-2; tentative D call: TRBD2 (6 bases). CDR3 length equals 14 residues. Germline CDR1 reads LNHDA; CDR2 reads SQIVND (reference sequence). V lost 4 bases and J 5 bases, leaving 11 bases between the germline ends. The DNA for the CDR3 is TGTGCCAGTAGTACGACTAGTTTTACCGGGGAGCTGTTTTTT. This encodes CASSTTSFTGELFF.

The count of this clone is one. The chain has TRBV28 and TRBJ1-2, with 8 bases lining up with TRBD1. The J segment lost 4 bases and the V segment lost 5 bases, leaving 6 bases of the junction unmatched. CDR3 size: 14 residues. Per germline, CDR1 MDHEN and CDR2 SYDVKM. The CDR3 DNA follows: TGTGCCAGCAGTCCCCCAGGGGGCGTCTATGGCTACACCTTC. Its protein is CASSPPGGVYGYTF.

The rearrangement uses TRBV6-5 and TRBJ1-1, with TRBD1 identical over 8 bases. V dropped 6 bases and J dropped 1; count of bases not matched to a gene: 4. CDR1 is MNHEY and CDR2 is SVGAGI in the germline V gene. The CDR3 totals 14 residues. The chain's CDR3 is CASRKDRGNTEAFF. CDR3 sequence (DNA): TGTGCCAGCAGGAAAGACAGGGGGAACACTGAAGCTTTCTTT.

The gene calls are TRBV5-1 and TRBJ2-1, with D uncertain. The germline V and J ends were trimmed by 4 bases and 4 bases, with 9 bases remaining between them. From germline, CDR1 is SGHRS and CDR2 YFSETQ. The CDR3 has 13 residues. CDR3 loop: CASSGDLYNEQFF. The CDR3 region has the DNA TGCGCCAGCAGCGGAGACCTTTACAATGAGCAGTTCTTC.

The chain links TRBV6-2 or TRBV6-3 to TRBJ2-1, with 9 bases fitting TRBD1. V was pared by 5 bases and J by 12 bases, with 5 bases of the junction left unmatched. The germline V gene encodes CDR1 MNHEY and CDR2 SVGEGT. The CDR3 length is 12 residues. CDR3 region: CASSERQGGQFF. The CDR3, as DNA: TGTGCCAGCAGTGAGAGACAGGGGGGGCAGTTCTTC.

The J gene is TRBJ2-1, the V gene TRBV7-7, with a tentative D call TRBD1 (6 bases). Looked up from germline, CDR1 is SSHAT and CDR2 is FNYEAQ (reference sequence). The CDR3 is made up of 15 amino acids. V lost 2 bases to trimming and J lost 3 bases, with 11 bases between them. CDR3 DNA: TGTGCCAGCAGCTTAATAGGGGGAAGCTACAATGAGCAGTTCTTC. Its protein is CASSLIGGSYNEQFF.

The J gene is TRBJ1-2, the V gene TRBV19, with 11 bases identical to TRBD1. CDR1 and CDR2 (germline): LNHDA, SQIVND (reference sequence). V lost 8 bases and J lost 9; bases outside the gene matches: 11. The CDR3 length is 14 residues. The CDR3: CASRGGQGAKSYTF. In nucleotides, the CDR3 is TGTGCCAGTCGGGGAGGACAGGGGGCGAAAAGCTACACCTTC.

The rearrangement joins TRBV5-5 to TRBJ2-3, with 8 bases that match TRBD2. Germline V CDR1 and CDR2: SGHKS, YYEKEE (reference sequence). J lost 2 bases, V lost 2 bases, and 7 bases had no gene match. This CDR3 region has 16 residues. CDR3 nucleotides: TGTGCCAGCAGCTTTCTCCCGGGGGGGCCCACAGATACGCAGTATTTT. This encodes CASSFLPGGPTDTQYF. Supplemented by reference TRBV5-5 and TRBJ2-3, the full variable domain reads DAGVTQSPTHLIKTRGQQVTLRCSPISGHKSVSWYQQVLGQGPQFIFQYYEKEERGRGNFPDRFSARQFPNYSSELNVNALLLGDSALYLCASSFLPGGPTDTQYFGPGTRLTVL.

The chain employs TRBV6-5 and TRBJ1-5, with no clear D. CDR1 and CDR2 from the germline V gene are MNHEY and SVGAGI. Trimming stripped 6 bases from V and 0 bases from J, with 6 bases between. The CDR3 extends over 13 amino acids. The CDR3 protein is CASRAVSNQPQHF. Here the CDR3 DNA reads TGTGCCAGCAGGGCAGTTAGCAATCAGCCCCAGCATTTT.

This chain joins TRBV4-2 and TRBJ2-3; the match to TRBD2 covers 8 bases. The CDR3 extends over 16 amino acids. Germline V CDR1 and CDR2: LGHNA, YNFKEQ. V was pared by 3 bases and J by 1 base, with 6 bases of the junction left unmatched. The CDR3 sequence is CASSQISGKRTDTQYF. CDR3 DNA: TGTGCCAGCAGCCAGATTAGCGGGAAGCGCACAGATACGCAGTATTTT.